This T cell receptor beta chain was retrieved from a study of identical twins. CDR1 ENHRY and CDR2 SYGVKD come from the germline V gene. The V gene end was trimmed by 2 bases and the J gene end by 0 bases; junction bases not matched to a gene: 5. This CDR3 has 16 amino acids. One entry per CDR3 protein, called by TCRdb with MiXCR from the 5' RACE reads. The data contain 1.5 million to 2 million distinct CDR3 sequences, 32% of them seen just once; the ten biggest clones take up about 0.3%. Regarding this clonotype: Antigen: not known.

Findings of the study overall: The abundant beta clonotypes from cord blood had fewer insertions, and memory repertoires had none of this.

Sequenced sample: cord blood. The TCR comes from a newborn girl in good health. The chain has TRBV10-3 and TRBJ2-3, with TRBD2 identical over 7 bases. CDR3 sequence (DNA): TGTGCCATCAGTGAGAGGGGAGGGACTAGCACAGATACGCAGTATTTT. Its protein is CAISERGGTSTDTQYF.